This T cell receptor (beta chain) was obtained from a study of T cell clusters in autoimmune cytopenias. Findings and limits, study-wide: TRB repertoire shifts in secondary cytopenia and chronic lymphocytic leukemia mostly reflected lymphoma, not autoimmunity.

Notes on this clonotype: Its antigen is not known.

This CDR3 region has 15 residues. Looked up from germline, CDR1 is LNHDA and CDR2 is SQIVND (reference sequence). Each sample's input was 250 ng genomic DNA, 30,000 to 45,000 genome equivalents. TRB rearrangements were amplified by touch-down multiplex PCR with mixed TRB-A/B primers. TCRdb processed the multiplex PCR reads again and assigns one entry to each CDR3 protein, with no DNA. The ten most abundant clones cover less than 20% of a sample with around 6,800 distinct CDR3 sequences. These data were likewise used in another study, on T cell repertoires in aging, cancer and after chemotherapy. From that second work: Over several months to years, re-sampled healthy donor repertoires clearly shared clones. Median generation probability rose over the chemotherapy interval in each cancer cohort, suggesting rebound thymic output.

Specimen: peripheral blood. The chain is built from TRBV19 and TRBJ1-3. The source is a human donor in good health. The CDR3 spells CASSTTRVSGNTIYF.